This record concerns one T cell receptor (beta chain) sequence. This sample stems from a study of T cells in Graves' hyperthyroidism and ophthalmopathy. TCR beta CDR3 regions were amplified from RNA. A set of HTBI primers served as the primers for a first-round RT-PCR of the TCR CDR3. TCRdb processed the multiplex PCR reads anew with MiXCR; each CDR3 protein has one entry. There are about 520,000 distinct CDR3 sequences in the sample; approximately 24% occur only once, and 11% lies in the top ten. This sample holds PBMCs from approximately 10 ml fresh peripheral blood. The germline V gene encodes CDR1 DFQATT and CDR2 SNEGSKA (reference sequence). The CDR3 extends over 13 amino acids. Trimming cost V 6 bases and J 3 bases, with 14 bases left between them.

Sequencing was carried out using blood. The gene calls are TRBV20-1 and TRBJ1-2, with a weak D call TRBD1 (6 bases). This sequence was found in a woman aged 25 to 39 with Graves' ophthalmopathy. The CDR3 DNA reads as TGCAGTGCGGAACCAACAGGGTACTATGGCTACACCTTC. Protein product: CSAEPTGYYGYTF.